The present T cell receptor (beta chain) was sequenced within a study of OX40 agonist ivuxolimab in advanced cancers. Study at large: While on treatment, patients had intravenous ivuxolimab at 0.01 to 10 mg/kg every 2 weeks.

The assay was immunoSEQ multiplex PCR, and TCRdb's table has in-frame clones only and misses some. The data contain 40,000 to 50,000 clones, around nine tenths of them singletons. The CDR3 consists of 15 residues. The germline CDR1 and CDR2 sequences are SGHAT and FQNNGV. Germline trimming cut 2 bases from V and 3 bases from J; bases unmatched to any gene: 3. At baseline, cycle 4 day 1, and cycle 7 day 1, blood was sampled. This sequence joins TRBV11-2 and TRBJ2-2; 7 positions match TRBD1. This TCR was recovered from an adult with an advanced solid tumor such as melanoma, head and neck, liver or kidney cancer. The sequencing here drew on CD4+ or CD8+ T cells sorted from blood, taken in a trial of the OX40 agonist ivuxolimab. The CDR3 DNA follows: TGTGCCAGCAGCTTACCGGGACAGCACACCGGGGAGCTGTTTTTT. It is translated as CASSLPGQHTGELFF.